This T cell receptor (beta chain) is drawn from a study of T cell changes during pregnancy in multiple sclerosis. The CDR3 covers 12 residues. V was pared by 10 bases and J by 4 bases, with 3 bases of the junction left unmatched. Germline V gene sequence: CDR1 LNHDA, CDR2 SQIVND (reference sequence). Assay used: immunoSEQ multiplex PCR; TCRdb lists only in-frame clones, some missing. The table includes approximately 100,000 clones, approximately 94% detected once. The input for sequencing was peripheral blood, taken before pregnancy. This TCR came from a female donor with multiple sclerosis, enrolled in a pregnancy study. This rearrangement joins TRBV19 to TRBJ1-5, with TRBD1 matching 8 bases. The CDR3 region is CATQGANQPQHF. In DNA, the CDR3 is TGTGCCACGCAGGGGGCAAATCAGCCCCAGCATTTT. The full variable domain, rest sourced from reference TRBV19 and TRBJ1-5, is DGGITQSPKYLFRKEGQNVTLSCEQNLNHDAMYWYRQDPGQGLRLIYYSQIVNDFQKGDIAEGYSVSREKKESFPLTVTSAQKNPTAFYLCATQGANQPQHFGDGTRLSIL.